The 7 T cell receptor beta chains below were found in one sample sequenced in a study of cytomegalovirus exposure and HLA in healthy donors. This PCR relied on a set of 60 Vbeta primers and 13 Jbeta primers. Profiled with immunoSEQ multiplex PCR; TCRdb holds only in-frame clones, not every one. The sample records about 100,000 clones, approximately 80% being singletons. Sequenced sample: PBMCs. The receptors were sampled from a woman aged 18 to 35 in good health and CMV-seronegative.

The chain combines TRBV13 with TRBJ2-1, with 8 bases that match TRBD2. This CDR3 has 15 amino acids. Germline V gene data show CDR1 as PRHDT and CDR2 as FYEKMQ (reference sequence). V was pared by 7 bases and J by 5 bases, with 10 bases of the junction left unmatched. This CDR3 reads CASMTGGERDNEQFF. The CDR3 DNA reads TGTGCCAGCATGACGGGAGGGGAGAGAGACAATGAGCAGTTCTTC.

The V call is TRBV27, the J call TRBJ1-2; no firm D call. The CDR3 totals 14 residues. V shed 0 bases and J shed 4 bases, with 9 bases lying between them. Germline loops: CDR1 MNHEY, CDR2 SMNVEV (reference sequence). The CDR3 nucleotides are TGTGCCAGCAGTTTATCCAACCCCGGCTATGGCTACACCTTC. This translates into CASSLSNPGYGYTF.

The V gene is TRBV29-1, the J gene TRBJ2-7, with TRBD1 matching over 11 bases. Germline lookup yields CDR1 SQVTM and CDR2 ANQGSEA. J was trimmed by 3 bases and V by 7 bases; bases with no gene match: 2. The CDR3 is 12 amino acids. This CDR3 is CSAGTGGYEQYF. For the CDR3, the DNA is TGCAGCGCCGGGACAGGGGGCTACGAGCAGTACTTC.

V is TRBV28 and J is TRBJ1-1; D uncertain. Germline V lookup: CDR1 MDHEN, CDR2 SYDVKM. The CDR3 is 14 residues long. V lost 4 bases and J 2 bases, leaving 11 bases between the germline ends. CDR3 residues: CASSWRPRNTEAFF. The CDR3 DNA reads TGTGCCAGCAGTTGGCGGCCGAGAAACACTGAAGCTTTCTTT.

This chain links TRBV7-9 with TRBJ1-5; D is perhaps TRBD1 (5 bases). Germline-derived CDR1 and CDR2 are SEHNR and FQNEAQ (reference sequence). Trimming took 3 bases from V and 2 from J, leaving 20 bases between them. The CDR3 has 18 residues. The chain's CDR3 is CASSLAQGGGHGNQPQHF. DNA for the CDR3: TGTGCCAGCAGCTTGGCGCAGGGAGGAGGTCACGGCAATCAGCCCCAGCATTTT.

The chain uses TRBV7-9 and TRBJ2-1, with 13 bases aligning to TRBD2. The CDR3 runs 15 residues. Germline loops: CDR1 SEHNR, CDR2 FQNEAQ (reference sequence). Losses at the gene ends were 5 bases for V and 10 bases for J; bases not matched to a gene: 8. DNA of the CDR3: TGTGCCAGCAGCGCCACTAGCGGGAGGGCCCTCGAGCAGTTCTTC. Its translation is CASSATSGRALEQFF.

Only one count was recorded for this clone. CDR3 DNA sequence: TGTGCCAGCAGTGAAGCATGGCGGGGGGACTACAATGAGCAGTTCTTC. It yields the protein CASSEAWRGDYNEQFF. J is TRBJ2-1 and V is TRBV6-1; 8 bases line up with TRBD2. The V segment lost 0 bases and the J segment 3 bases; nucleotides outside the gene matches: 4. Germline CDR1 reads MNHNS; CDR2 reads SASEGT. This CDR3 is built from 16 residues.